This record concerns one T cell receptor (beta chain) sequence. The target antigen is unknown. The primer mix had 60 Vbeta and 13 Jbeta primers. Authors' analysis steps: Tens of millions of unique TCR beta chains, around 11 million of them shared, were counted by a later analysis. Clones were read by immunoSEQ multiplex PCR, and TCRdb kept only the in-frame ones, dropping some. V and J calls and clone size are given by that table; D and trimming were obtained from the DNA. The sample records roughly 160,000 clones, 80% being singletons. The CDR3 sequence is 15 residues long. Trimming cost V 3 bases and J 5 bases; bases outside gene matches: 7. CDR1 is SGHNT and CDR2 is YYREEE in the germline V gene (reference sequence). The source of the sample is a study of cytomegalovirus exposure and HLA in healthy donors. Study observations and caveats: Analyzed later, most CMV-associated TCR beta chains appeared HLA-restricted.

The rearrangement links TRBV5-4 to TRBJ2-3; 9 nucleotides line up with TRBD2. The clonotype originates from a young man in good health and CMV-seropositive. Material for sequencing was PBMCs. The CDR3 is CASSYTGTSRDTQYF. CDR3 nucleotide sequence: TGTGCCAGCAGCTACACCGGGACTAGCCGAGATACGCAGTATTTT.